The 18 T cell receptor beta chains presented below share a single source sample, sequenced in a study of a mutant IDH1 vaccine in newly diagnosed glioma. Sequencing used immunoSEQ multiplex PCR; TCRdb keeps in-frame clones, though not all of them. The data show 60,000 to 100,000 clones, 85% seen once. For these TCRs, the target antigens are not known. Sample time point: week 23, last vaccination. A 20-mer mutant IDH1 peptide at 300 ug was injected subcutaneously with topical imiquimod. The sequencing used PBMCs, collected from a glioma patient whose treatment included an IDH1 peptide vaccine. Receptors originate from a woman in her 50s with glioma.

The chain recombines TRBV7-2 with TRBJ2-5; 13 nucleotides agree with TRBD2. The closer fit of TRBJ2-7 to the DNA end suggests the J call may be wrong. CDR3 size: 15 residues. Germline CDR1 is SGHTA and CDR2 is FQGNSA. The CDR3 DNA sequence: TGTGCCAGCAGCTTGGGACTAGCGGGGCCCTACGAGCAGTACTTC. Its protein is CASSLGLAGPYEQYF.

The chain is built from TRBV2 and TRBJ2-1; D might be TRBD2 (5 bases). The CDR3 is 13 amino acids. The V gene lost 5 bases and the J gene lost 9 bases, with 14 bases spanning the gap. Germline CDR1 reads SNHLY; CDR2 reads FYNNEI. CDR3 loop: CASSPQWTGEQFF. Here the CDR3 DNA reads TGTGCCAGCAGTCCTCAATGGACTGGTGAGCAGTTCTTC.

The rearrangement joins TRBV19 to TRBJ2-1; 9 positions agree with TRBD2. This CDR3 region has 17 residues. With V trimmed by 5 bases and J by 4 bases, 12 bases remained unmatched. The germline CDR1 and CDR2 sequences are LNHDA and SQIVND (reference sequence). CDR3 amino acids: CASSHPTRLAEYNEQFF. As DNA, the CDR3 is TGTGCCAGTAGTCACCCCACCCGACTAGCGGAATACAATGAGCAGTTCTTC.

This clone was picked up a small number of times. The chain has TRBV5-1 and TRBJ1-5; no reliable D call. The V and J ends lost 0 bases and 4 bases respectively, with 11 bases between them. Germline lookup yields CDR1 SGHRS and CDR2 YFSETQ. There are 15 residues in the CDR3. In nucleotides, the CDR3 is TGCGCCAGCAGCTTGGAGGGATTTACAAATCAGCCCCAGCATTTT. It codes for CASSLEGFTNQPQHF.

V usage is TRBV5-8 and J usage is TRBJ2-3, with 8 bases that match TRBD1. V lost 4 bases to trimming and J lost 6 bases; unmatched junction nucleotides: 10. CDR3 length equals 15 residues. Per germline, CDR1 SGHTS and CDR2 YDEGEE. The CDR3 sequence: CASSPRGRGGDTQYF. The DNA for the CDR3 is TGTGCCAGCAGCCCCAGGGGGCGCGGAGGGGATACGCAGTATTTT.

The chain links TRBV30 to TRBJ1-5, with D unclear. V was cut by 6 bases and J by 0 bases, with 12 bases left in between. Germline V gene lookup returns CDR1 GTSNPN and CDR2 SVGIG (reference sequence). The CDR3 extends over 14 amino acids. CDR3 loop: CACQSGASNQPQHF. In DNA, the CDR3 is TGTGCCTGTCAATCTGGCGCTAGCAATCAGCCCCAGCATTTT.

The chain has TRBV4-1 and TRBJ1-2; no definite D call. The germline gives CDR1 MGHRA, CDR2 YSYEKL. CDR3 length: 13 residues. V gave up 5 bases and J gave up 1 base, with 8 bases separating them. The CDR3: CASSLAGNYGYTF. The CDR3 bases are TGCGCCAGCAGCTTAGCGGGTAACTATGGCTACACCTTC.

V usage is TRBV28 and J usage is TRBJ1-5; possible D gene TRBD1, 5 bases. Per the germline V gene, CDR1 is MDHEN and CDR2 is SYDVKM. V was pared by 4 bases and J by 2 bases, with 9 bases between. The CDR3 totals 14 residues. CDR3 loop: CASSWGRRNQPQHF. The CDR3 region has the DNA TGTGCCAGCAGTTGGGGACGGCGCAATCAGCCCCAGCATTTT.

The chain carries TRBV6-5 and TRBJ2-3, with 9 bases aligning to TRBD1. Germline trimming cut 0 bases from V and 5 bases from J; bases unmatched to any gene: 3. The CDR3 has 15 amino acids. CDR1 is MNHEY, CDR2 SVGAGI, per germline. CDR3: CASSYSGTGRDTQYF. The CDR3 DNA reads TGTGCCAGCAGTTACTCCGGGACAGGGAGAGATACGCAGTATTTT.

This clone was picked up one time. This sequence joins TRBV7-8 and TRBJ1-1; weak D call: TRBD1 (6 bases). V was trimmed by 4 bases and J by 0 bases, leaving 15 bases between them. This CDR3 spans 16 amino acids. From germline, CDR1 is SGHVS and CDR2 FQNEAQ. The CDR3, as DNA: TGTGCCAGCAGCTCAGGGGTCGCTTTTTTGAACACTGAAGCTTTCTTT. Translated, it gives CASSSGVAFLNTEAFF.

This clone was recorded only once. This rearrangement joins TRBV5-4 to TRBJ1-2; D not certain. Germline values: CDR1 SGHNT, CDR2 YYREEE (reference sequence). This CDR3 has 14 residues. V lost 0 bases and J 4 bases, leaving 10 bases between the germline ends. In DNA, the CDR3 is TGTGCCAGCAGCTTGGGTGGGGTTGGCTATGGCTACACCTTC. It is translated as CASSLGGVGYGYTF.

The CDR3 here is CASSLGEAGANVLTF. The CDR3 DNA reads TGCGCCAGCAGCTTGGGGGAGGCTGGGGCCAACGTCCTGACTTTC. The chain carries TRBV5-1 and TRBJ2-6; a possible D gene is TRBD2 (6 bases). Per germline, CDR1 SGHRS and CDR2 YFSETQ. This CDR3 contains 15 residues. V was cut by 0 bases and J by 2 bases, with 6 bases left in between. Looking up the rest from reference TRBV5-1 and TRBJ2-6 gives the full variable domain: KAGVTQTPRYLIKTRGQQVTLSCSPISGHRSVSWYQQTPGQGLQFLFEYFSETQRNKGNFPGRFSGRQFSNSRSEMNVSTLELGDSALYLCASSLGEAGANVLTFGAGSRLTVL.

The chain combines TRBV7-3 with TRBJ2-1, with 7 bases fitting TRBD1. Trimming at V came to 4 bases and at J to 5 bases, leaving 8 bases not matched to a gene. The CDR3 loop spans 15 amino acids. Germline V lookup: CDR1 SGHTA, CDR2 FQGTGA. CDR3 sequence: CASSSRQGTNNEQFF. The CDR3 bases are TGTGCCAGCAGCTCTCGACAGGGTACAAACAATGAGCAGTTCTTC.

V gene TRBV27 combines with J gene TRBJ1-1; weak D call: TRBD1 (5 bases). Germline CDR1 reads MNHEY; CDR2 reads SMNVEV (reference sequence). V shed 7 bases and J shed 4 bases, with 13 bases lying between them. CDR3 length: 13 residues. CDR3 DNA: TGTGCCAGCAACGTAGGGGCTAGCACTGAAGCTTTCTTT. Translation gives CASNVGASTEAFF.

CDR3 amino acids: CASTMTGEAEAFF. The DNA for the CDR3 is TGTGCCAGCACTATGACAGGGGAGGCTGAAGCTTTCTTT. This rearrangement joins TRBV2 to TRBJ1-1; TRBD1 matches 8 bases. With V trimmed by 7 bases and J by 6 bases, 7 bases remained unmatched. CDR1 SNHLY and CDR2 FYNNEI come from the germline V gene. The CDR3 sequence is 13 residues long.

The V gene is TRBV5-4, the J gene TRBJ1-2, with D tentatively TRBD1 (6 bases). Germline V lookup: CDR1 SGHNT, CDR2 YYREEE (reference sequence). V dropped 6 bases and J dropped 6 bases, with 15 bases sitting between them. The CDR3 runs to 13 residues. The CDR3 nucleotides read TGTGCCAGCATAAATAAGGGGGGAGATGGCTACACCTTC. Translating it yields CASINKGGDGYTF.

This chain links TRBV25-1 with TRBJ2-5; perhaps D is TRBD1 or TRBD2 (5 bases each). The CDR3 loop spans 13 amino acids. Trimming pared 2 bases from V and 11 bases from J, leaving 15 bases between. CDR1 MGHDK and CDR2 SYGVNS come from the germline V gene. The CDR3 bases are TGTGCCAGCAGTGAAGGGGGTGGGGCAGTACAGTACTTC. Its translation: CASSEGGGAVQYF.

The chain carries TRBV2 and TRBJ1-5; D remains unclear. Germline CDR1 and CDR2: SNHLY and FYNNEI. Trimming left V 5 bases short and J 0 bases short, with 8 bases between. The CDR3 is 14 amino acids. CDR3 bases: TGTGCCAGCAGTCGTGACGGTAGCAATCAGCCCCAGCATTTT. Its translation: CASSRDGSNQPQHF.